These T cell receptor beta chains were read from a single sample in a study of shared clonotypes between healthy human individuals. Generated by immunoSEQ multiplex PCR, the TCRdb table keeps only in-frame clones and is missing some. Of roughly 170,000 clones in the sample, approximately 70% are singletons; the top ten hold roughly 10%. The sample consisted of memory CD4+ T cells sorted from blood. The receptor source for this set is a young man in good health. CDR3s include the opening cysteine and the closing phenylalanine or tryptophan. D genes are given only for firm matches. The size of a clone is reported for some rows only, either as once, few or many, or as a class for expanded clones.

.,.,TRBJ2-5,TRBV5-4,CASSLISEETQYF,TGTGCCAGCAGCTTGATATCCGAAGAGACCCAGTACTTC
.,.,TRBJ2-1,TRBV9,CASSVQGNEGYEQFF,TGTGCCAGCAGCGTACAGGGAAATGAAGGGTATGAGCAGTTCTTC
.,few,TRBJ2-1,TRBV7-9,CASSLAAPQGEQFF,TGTGCCAGCAGCTTAGCAGCCCCACAGGGTGAGCAGTTCTTC
TRBD1,few,TRBJ2-3,TRBV27,CASSITGASTDTQYF,TGTGCCAGCAGTATCACAGGGGCAAGCACAGATACGCAGTATTTT
.,.,TRBJ1-4,TRBV5-1,CASGRSGMNEKLFF,TGCGCCAGCGGTCGGTCCGGGATGAATGAAAAACTGTTTTTT
.,many,TRBJ2-2,TRBV5-1,CASQTAPAQRTGELFF,TGCGCCAGCCAAACTGCCCCCGCCCAGCGCACCGGGGAGCTGTTTTTT
TRBD1,.,TRBJ2-2,TRBV30,CAWSGKSGTGSSGELFF,TGTGCCTGGAGTGGAAAGTCGGGGACAGGGTCGTCCGGGGAGCTGTTTTTT
TRBD1,.,TRBJ1-5,TRBV18,CASSPRPGTGTGDQPQHF,TGTGCCAGCTCACCACGTCCCGGGACAGGGACGGGAGATCAGCCCCAGCATTTT
.,.,TRBJ2-2,TRBV11-3,CASSLVIGSGGELFF,TGTGCCAGCAGCTTAGTAATCGGTTCCGGCGGGGAGCTGTTTTTT
TRBD2,.,TRBJ2-1,TRBV6-5,CASSGGLAAYNEQFF,TGTGCCAGCAGTGGGGGACTAGCGGCCTACAATGAGCAGTTCTTC
TRBD2,.,TRBJ2-1,TRBV9,CASSGGTSRNEQFF,TGTGCCAGCTCGGGGGGGACCTCTCGGAATGAGCAGTTCTTC
.,few,TRBJ2-2,TRBV6-1,CASSEYPQQGPGELFF,TGTGCCAGCAGTGAATACCCCCAGCAAGGGCCCGGGGAGCTGTTTTTT
.,many,TRBJ2-1,TRBV11-2,CASSPGNEQFF,TGTGCCAGCAGTCCGGGAAATGAGCAGTTCTTC
.,many,TRBJ2-2,TRBV27,CASSFSARGGFSTGELFF,TGTGCCAGCAGTTTCTCGGCCAGGGGAGGTTTCAGTACCGGGGAGCTGTTTTTT
.,.,TRBJ1-1,TRBV14,CASSQDIGLSEAFF,TGTGCCAGCAGCCAAGATATCGGCCTATCCGAGGCTTTCTTT
.,.,TRBJ2-5,TRBV19,CASSYRSQGGETQYF,TGTGCCAGTTCCTATCGCTCCCAGGGGGGAGAGACCCAGTACTTC
TRBD1,.,TRBJ2-1,TRBV10-1,CASSTGGQGEQFF,TGCGCCAGCAGTACAGGGGGGCAGGGTGAGCAGTTCTTC
.,.,TRBJ2-5,TRBV4-3,CASSPRVGVGQLIQTQYF,TGCGCCAGCAGCCCAAGAGTAGGGGTCGGACAGCTTATCCAGACCCAGTACTTC
TRBD2,.,TRBJ2-1,TRBV6-1,CASSVRGGNYNEQFF,TGTGCCAGCAGTGTGAGGGGAGGGAACTACAATGAGCAGTTCTTC
.,.,TRBJ2-7,TRBV4-3,CASSQDTGRDPYEQYF,TGCGCCAGCAGCCAAGATACCGGCAGGGACCCCTACGAGCAGTACTTC
.,once,TRBJ1-1,TRBV5-4,CASSFLWTEAFF,.
TRBD2,.,TRBJ2-1,TRBV7-6,CASSLSGTSGRSYEQFF,TGTGCCAGCAGCTTAAGCGGAACTAGCGGGAGGTCATATGAGCAGTTCTTC
.,many,TRBJ2-1,TRBV5-1,CASSLVDTIRSEQFF,TGCGCCAGCAGCTTGGTGGATACGATTAGGTCTGAGCAGTTCTTC
TRBD2,.,TRBJ2-5,TRBV2,CASKPGGAGGETQYF,TGTGCCAGCAAGCCCGGAGGAGCGGGAGGGGAGACCCAGTACTTC
.,.,TRBJ2-2,TRBV25-1,CASSEYTSKTGELFF,TGTGCCAGCAGTGAATACACTAGTAAGACCGGGGAGCTGTTTTTT
.,.,TRBJ2-5,TRBV18,CASSPPSGEAQYF,TGTGCCAGCTCACCACCGTCGGGGGAGGCCCAGTACTTC
TRBD1,few,TRBJ2-7,TRBV18,CASHIDRGRAAYEQYF,TGTGCCAGCCACATTGACAGGGGTCGAGCGGCATACGAGCAGTACTTC
.,.,TRBJ2-3,TRBV29-1,CSVDPNTDTQYF,TGCAGCGTTGACCCAAACACAGATACGCAGTATTTT
.,few,TRBJ2-4,TRBV19,CASSIDRGIQYF,TGTGCCAGTAGTATAGATCGGGGCATTCAGTACTTC
TRBD2,many,TRBJ2-7,TRBV2,CASSVAGGSRQYF,TGTGCCAGCAGCGTAGCGGGAGGATCAAGGCAGTACTTC
.,.,TRBJ1-1,TRBV7-8,CASSPVVDGGTEAFF,TGTGCCAGCAGCCCCGTCGTGGATGGAGGGACTGAAGCTTTCTTT
TRBD2,.,TRBJ2-1,TRBV11-2,CASSLSDSSGAREQFF,TGTGCCAGCAGCTTAAGTGACTCTAGCGGGGCCCGTGAGCAGTTCTTC
TRBD2,.,TRBJ2-7,TRBV4-3,CASSQDDRGAYEQYF,TGCGCCAGCAGCCAAGATGATCGGGGGGCCTACGAGCAGTACTTC
TRBD1,few,TRBJ2-5,TRBV9,CASSARGETQYF,TGTGCCAGCAGCGCCAGGGGGGAGACCCAGTACTTC
.,.,TRBJ2-7,TRBV11-3,CASSLDQPGATSQYF,TGTGCCAGCAGCTTAGATCAACCTGGGGCCACCTCACAGTACTTC
.,.,TRBJ2-5,TRBV7-9,CASSLSGAKETQYF,TGTGCCAGCAGCTTGTCGGGGGCGAAGGAGACCCAGTACTTC
TRBD2,.,TRBJ2-3,TRBV10-2,CASSESSGNTQYF,TGCGCCAGCAGTGAGTCGAGCGGGAATACGCAGTATTTT
.,.,TRBJ2-7,TRBV19,CASSTRDPGAYEQYF,TGTGCCAGTAGTACCCGGGACCCCGGGGCCTACGAGCAGTACTTC